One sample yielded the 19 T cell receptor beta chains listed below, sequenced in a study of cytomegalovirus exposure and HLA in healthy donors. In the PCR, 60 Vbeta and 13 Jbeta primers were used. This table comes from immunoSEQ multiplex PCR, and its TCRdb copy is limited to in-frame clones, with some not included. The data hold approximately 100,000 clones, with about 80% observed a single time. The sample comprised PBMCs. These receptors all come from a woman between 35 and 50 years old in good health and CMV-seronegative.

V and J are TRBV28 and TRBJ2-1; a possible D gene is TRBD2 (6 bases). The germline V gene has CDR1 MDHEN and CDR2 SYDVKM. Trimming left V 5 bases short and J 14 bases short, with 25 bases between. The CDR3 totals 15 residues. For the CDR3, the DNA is TGTGCCAGCAGTCATCGACTAGAGAGTGGACGATTGGAGTTCTTC. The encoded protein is CASSHRLESGRLEFF.

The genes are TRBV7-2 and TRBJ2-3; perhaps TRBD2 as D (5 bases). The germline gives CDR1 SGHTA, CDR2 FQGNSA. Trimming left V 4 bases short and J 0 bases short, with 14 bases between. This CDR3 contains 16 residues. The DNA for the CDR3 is TGTGCCAGCAGCTCCCCCCAGCGGACTAGCACAGATACGCAGTATTTT. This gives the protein CASSSPQRTSTDTQYF.

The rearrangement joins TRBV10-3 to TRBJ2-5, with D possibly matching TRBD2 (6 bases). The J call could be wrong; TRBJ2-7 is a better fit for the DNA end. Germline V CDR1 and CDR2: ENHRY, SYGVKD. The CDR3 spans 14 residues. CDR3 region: CAIWTIQNSYEQYF. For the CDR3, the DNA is TGTGCCATCTGGACTATCCAAAACTCCTACGAGCAGTACTTC.

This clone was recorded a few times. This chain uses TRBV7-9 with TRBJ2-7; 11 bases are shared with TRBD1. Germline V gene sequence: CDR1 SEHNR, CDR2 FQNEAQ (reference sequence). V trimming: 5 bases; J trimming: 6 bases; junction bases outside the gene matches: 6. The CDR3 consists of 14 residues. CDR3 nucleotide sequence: TGTGCCAGCAGCGTCTCCGGGACAGGGGGCGAGCAGTACTTC. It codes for CASSVSGTGGEQYF.

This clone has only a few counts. Here the CDR3 DNA reads TGTGCCAGCAGTTTCCGATCCCGAGGGATTAATCAGCCCCAGCATTTT. Amino acid sequence: CASSFRSRGINQPQHF. The J gene is TRBJ1-5, the V gene TRBV27; D is uncertain. Germline V gives CDR1 MNHEY, CDR2 SMNVEV (reference sequence). V was pared by 3 bases and J by 4 bases, with 16 bases between. The CDR3 has 16 residues.

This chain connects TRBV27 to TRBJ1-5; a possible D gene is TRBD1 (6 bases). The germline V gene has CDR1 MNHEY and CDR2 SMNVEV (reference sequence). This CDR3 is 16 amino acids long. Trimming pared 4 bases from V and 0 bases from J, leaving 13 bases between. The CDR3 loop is CASSSRDIDSNQPQHF. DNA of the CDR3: TGTGCCAGCAGTTCCCGGGACATTGATAGCAATCAGCCCCAGCATTTT.

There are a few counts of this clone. The CDR3 is CSVLSYNEQFF. The CDR3 DNA reads TGCAGCGTTCTAAGCTACAATGAGCAGTTCTTC. This chain uses TRBV29-1 with TRBJ2-1; D unclear. The CDR3 has 11 amino acids. The germline V and J ends were trimmed by 5 bases and 3 bases, with 5 bases remaining between them. The germline V gene has CDR1 SQVTM and CDR2 ANQGSEA.

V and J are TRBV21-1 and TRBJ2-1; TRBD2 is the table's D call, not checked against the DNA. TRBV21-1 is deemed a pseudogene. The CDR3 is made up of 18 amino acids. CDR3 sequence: CASSRRDGDYLSYNEQFF. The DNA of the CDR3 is TGTGCCAGCAGCCGTAGAGATGGGGACTACCTCTCCTACAATGAGCAGTTCTTC.

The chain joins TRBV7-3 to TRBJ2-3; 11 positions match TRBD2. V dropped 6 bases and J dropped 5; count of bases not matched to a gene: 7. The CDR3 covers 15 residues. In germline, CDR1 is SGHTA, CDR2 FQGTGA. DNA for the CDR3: TGTGCCAGCAGTGATGGGACTAGCGGAATAGATACGCAGTATTTT. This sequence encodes CASSDGTSGIDTQYF.

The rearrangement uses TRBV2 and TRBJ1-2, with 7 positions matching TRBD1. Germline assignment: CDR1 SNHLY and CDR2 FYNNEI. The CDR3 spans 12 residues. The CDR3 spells CALTGLNYGYTF. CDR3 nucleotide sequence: TGTGCATTGACAGGGTTGAACTATGGCTACACCTTC.

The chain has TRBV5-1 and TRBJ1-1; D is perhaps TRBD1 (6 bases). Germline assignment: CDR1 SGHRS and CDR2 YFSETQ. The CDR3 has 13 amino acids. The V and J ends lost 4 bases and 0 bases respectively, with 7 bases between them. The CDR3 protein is CASSAGVNTEAFF. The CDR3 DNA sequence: TGCGCCAGCAGCGCAGGGGTGAACACTGAAGCTTTCTTT.

This chain's CDR3 is CASGSTGGAFRFNIQYF. As DNA, the CDR3 is TGTGCCAGCGGATCGACAGGGGGCGCTTTTAGGTTCAACATTCAGTACTTC. The chain uses TRBV7-9 and TRBJ2-4, with TRBD1 matching 10 bases. The V gene end was trimmed by 8 bases and the J gene end by 7 bases; junction bases not matched to a gene: 17. CDR3 length: 17 amino acids. The V gene's germline CDR1 is SEHNR and CDR2 FQNEAQ (reference sequence).

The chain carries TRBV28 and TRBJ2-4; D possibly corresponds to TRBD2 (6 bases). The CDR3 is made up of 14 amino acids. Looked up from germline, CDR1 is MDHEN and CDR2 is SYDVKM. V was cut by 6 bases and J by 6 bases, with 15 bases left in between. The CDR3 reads CASSGGGLGNIQYF. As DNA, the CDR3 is TGTGCCAGCAGCGGGGGTGGATTAGGAAACATTCAGTACTTC.

CDR3 sequence reads: CASSLQGGGDYEQYF. Here the CDR3 DNA reads TGTGCCAGCAGCTTGCAGGGGGGAGGTGATTACGAGCAGTACTTC. The chain combines TRBV5-4 with TRBJ2-7; D perhaps matches TRBD1 (7 bases). Germline V CDR1 and CDR2: SGHNT, YYREEE (reference sequence). Trimming stripped 1 base from V and 4 bases from J, with 15 bases between. CDR3 length: 15 amino acids.

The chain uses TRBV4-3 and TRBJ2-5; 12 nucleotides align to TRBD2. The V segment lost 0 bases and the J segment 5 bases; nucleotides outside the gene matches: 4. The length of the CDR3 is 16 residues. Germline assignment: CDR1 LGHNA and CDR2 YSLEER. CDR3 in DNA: TGCGCCAGCAGCCAAGATTTCCTAGCGGGGGGGGAGACCCAGTACTTC. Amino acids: CASSQDFLAGGETQYF.

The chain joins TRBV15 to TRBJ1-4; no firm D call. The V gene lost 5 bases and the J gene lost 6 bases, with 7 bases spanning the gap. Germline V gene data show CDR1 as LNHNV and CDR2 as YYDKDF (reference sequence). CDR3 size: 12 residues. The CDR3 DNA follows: TGTGCCACCAGCGAGTCTGATGAAAAACTGTTTTTT. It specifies CATSESDEKLFF.

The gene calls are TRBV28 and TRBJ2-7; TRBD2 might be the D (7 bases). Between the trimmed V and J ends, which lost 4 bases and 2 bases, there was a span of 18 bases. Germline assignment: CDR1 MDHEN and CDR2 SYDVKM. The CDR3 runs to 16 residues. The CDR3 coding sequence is TGTGCCAGCAGTTGGGGGGGCCACCCAAGGGCCTACGAGCAGTACTTC. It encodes CASSWGGHPRAYEQYF.

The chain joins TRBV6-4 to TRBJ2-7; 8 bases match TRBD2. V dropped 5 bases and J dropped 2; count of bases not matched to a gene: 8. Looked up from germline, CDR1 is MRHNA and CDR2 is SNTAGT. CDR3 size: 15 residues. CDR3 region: CASSKHSGAPYEQYF. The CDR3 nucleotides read TGTGCCAGCAGTAAACATAGCGGGGCTCCCTACGAGCAGTACTTC.

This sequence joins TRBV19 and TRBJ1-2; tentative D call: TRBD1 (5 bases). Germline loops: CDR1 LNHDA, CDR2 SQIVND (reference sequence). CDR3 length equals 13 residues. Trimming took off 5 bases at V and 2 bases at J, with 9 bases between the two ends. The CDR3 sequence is CASSPAGNYGYTF. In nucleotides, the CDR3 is TGTGCCAGTAGTCCCGCAGGGAACTATGGCTACACCTTC.